Listed below are T cell receptor beta chains from one sample, sequenced in a study of molecular identifiers for immune sequencing clone quantification. Each CDR3 protein is one row after TCRdb ran MiXCR on the PCR reads. The sample includes some 650,000 distinct CDR3 sequences, roughly 21% of them seen just once. The sample taken for sequencing was naive CD8+ T cells from blood, with Jurkat cell RNA spiked in. The receptors were gathered from a human donor in good health. Some libraries in this study had Jurkat cell RNA spiked in. Each CDR3 is given with its conserved first and last residue. A D gene is named only where the DNA matches it firmly. Clone size is given for some rows only: seen once, a few or many times, or a class if the clone is expanded.

size: many
J: TRBJ2-4
V: TRBV4-3
D: NA
DNA: TGCGCCAGCAGCCAAGAAGGTTTGTCCGCCCCTGCCAAAAACATTCAGTACTTC
CDR3: CASSQEGLSAPAKNIQYF

size: many
J: TRBJ2-3
V: TRBV7-9
D: TRBD1
DNA: TGTGCCAGCAGCTGGTCGTCGACAGGGAGCACAGATACGCAGTATTTT
CDR3: CASSWSSTGSTDTQYF

size: NA
J: TRBJ1-1
V: TRBV4-1
D: TRBD1
DNA: TGCGCCAGCAGCCAAGAGGGACAGGGAAGCTGGGAAGCTTTCTTT
CDR3: CASSQEGQGSWEAFF

size: once
J: TRBJ1-4
V: TRBV2
D: NA
DNA: TGTGCCAGCAGTGAAGAGGGGTGGGGGCCCGAAAATGAAAAACTGTATTTT
CDR3: CASSEEGWGPENEKLYF

size: many
J: TRBJ1-1
V: TRBV29-1
D: NA
DNA: TGCAGCGTTGTCAGAATGAACACTGAAGCTTTCTTT
CDR3: CSVVRMNTEAFF

size: many
J: TRBJ2-5
V: TRBV29-1
D: NA
DNA: TGCAGCATCTACCGCAGGGGTTCGGAGACCCAGTACTTC
CDR3: CSIYRRGSETQYF

size: many
J: TRBJ1-5
V: TRBV4-3
D: NA
DNA: TGCGCCAGCAGCCAAAGTCACGGTAGCAATCAGCCCCAGCATTTT
CDR3: CASSQSHGSNQPQHF

size: many
J: TRBJ2-3
V: TRBV6-5
D: NA
DNA: TGTGCCAGCAGTTCAGGGGCAACCATGACAGATACGCAGTATTTT
CDR3: CASSSGATMTDTQYF

size: many
J: TRBJ2-1
V: TRBV5-6
D: TRBD1
DNA: TGTGCCAGCAGCTTAGGGCCTTCACCGGGACAGTACAATGAGCAGTTCTTC
CDR3: CASSLGPSPGQYNEQFF

size: many
J: TRBJ2-7
V: TRBV7-9
D: NA
DNA: TGTGCCAGCAGCCCCGCAGGGATGCCCTACGAGCAGTACTTC
CDR3: CASSPAGMPYEQYF